This is a list of T cell receptor beta chains from one sample in a study of cytomegalovirus exposure and HLA in healthy donors. Profiled with immunoSEQ multiplex PCR; TCRdb holds only in-frame clones, not every one. The data contain approximately 160,000 clones, about 70% of them singletons. Sequences were obtained from PBMCs. The receptor set was obtained from a woman aged 18 to 35 in good health and CMV-seropositive. CDR3s include the opening cysteine and the closing phenylalanine or tryptophan. Fields, in order: V gene, J gene, CDR3 protein.

v_call: TRBV18; j_call: TRBJ1-1; cdr3_aa: CASSPWTAEAFF
v_call: TRBV4-1; j_call: TRBJ1-2; cdr3_aa: CASSQATTGNYGYTF
v_call: TRBV6-1; j_call: TRBJ1-5; cdr3_aa: CASYGQGPQHF
v_call: TRBV7-3; j_call: TRBJ2-3; cdr3_aa: CASSPDTDTQYF
v_call: TRBV2; j_call: NA; cdr3_aa: CASKEDYEQYF
v_call: TRBV30; j_call: TRBJ2-1; cdr3_aa: CAWNRDRAGGEQFF
v_call: TRBV5-4; j_call: TRBJ1-4; cdr3_aa: CASSLAPGGEKLFF
v_call: TRBV19; j_call: TRBJ1-5; cdr3_aa: CASRTGGVQPQHF
v_call: TRBV6-5; j_call: TRBJ2-5; cdr3_aa: CASQGQETQYF
v_call: TRBV1; j_call: TRBJ1-5; cdr3_aa: CTSSHRDRSNQPQHF
v_call: TRBV2; j_call: TRBJ2-1; cdr3_aa: CASSEFRDEQFF
v_call: TRBV29-1; j_call: TRBJ1-3; cdr3_aa: CSAGQSGNTIYF
v_call: TRBV19; j_call: TRBJ1-1; cdr3_aa: CASGQGQNTEAFF
v_call: TRBV6-5; j_call: TRBJ1-2; cdr3_aa: CASSFSEDLGGYTF
v_call: TRBV29-1; j_call: TRBJ2-1; cdr3_aa: CSVLRQASYNEQFF
v_call: TRBV9; j_call: TRBJ1-2; cdr3_aa: CASTRQGQSPNYGYTF
v_call: TRBV4-2; j_call: TRBJ1-2; cdr3_aa: CASSHTGDYGYTF
v_call: TRBV29-1; j_call: TRBJ2-7; cdr3_aa: CSVSAGVPLEQYF
v_call: TRBV4-1; j_call: TRBJ2-7; cdr3_aa: CASSQRDITEYEQYF
v_call: TRBV14; j_call: TRBJ2-7; cdr3_aa: CASSQVVSYEQYF
v_call: TRBV7-6; j_call: TRBJ2-1; cdr3_aa: CASSVRTSDSYNEQFF
v_call: TRBV7-2; j_call: TRBJ2-5; cdr3_aa: CASSLGLPLGTQYF
v_call: TRBV27; j_call: TRBJ2-3; cdr3_aa: CASSVENARVDTQYF
v_call: TRBV7-9; j_call: TRBJ2-2; cdr3_aa: CASSPTRASNTGELFF
v_call: TRBV19; j_call: TRBJ2-5; cdr3_aa: CASAQDQETQYF
v_call: TRBV2; j_call: TRBJ2-3; cdr3_aa: CASSPGGRTDTQYF
v_call: TRBV28; j_call: TRBJ1-6; cdr3_aa: CASRGDYYSPLHF
v_call: TRBV9; j_call: TRBJ2-2; cdr3_aa: CASSVSGGGELFF
v_call: TRBV28; j_call: TRBJ2-5; cdr3_aa: CASSFSLAREQYF
v_call: TRBV7-9; j_call: TRBJ1-4; cdr3_aa: CASSLGYRAAEKLFF
v_call: TRBV19; j_call: TRBJ2-3; cdr3_aa: CASSIPGALGDTQYF
v_call: TRBV6-5; j_call: TRBJ1-4; cdr3_aa: CASRKGQGSREKLFF
v_call: TRBV11-1; j_call: TRBJ1-1; cdr3_aa: CASSGQMNTEAFF
v_call: TRBV19; j_call: TRBJ1-5; cdr3_aa: CASSRQGNNQPQHF
v_call: TRBV5-6; j_call: TRBJ2-5; cdr3_aa: CASSFIGDQETQYF
v_call: TRBV7-2; j_call: TRBJ2-3; cdr3_aa: CASSPWTSGGTDTQYF
v_call: TRBV18; j_call: NA; cdr3_aa: CASSPRQVGDEQYF
v_call: TRBV27; j_call: TRBJ1-1; cdr3_aa: CASRPGQGYTEAFF
v_call: TRBV7-9; j_call: TRBJ1-2; cdr3_aa: CATNEGYNYGYTF
v_call: TRBV28; j_call: TRBJ2-7; cdr3_aa: CASSLGQLTSSYEQYF
v_call: TRBV15; j_call: TRBJ1-2; cdr3_aa: CATSRGGTLRSYPYGYTF
v_call: TRBV2; j_call: TRBJ1-4; cdr3_aa: CASTRDRGYEKLFF
v_call: TRBV29-1; j_call: TRBJ1-5; cdr3_aa: CSVVEGALNQPQHF
v_call: TRBV19; j_call: TRBJ2-1; cdr3_aa: CASRAIPQIVTGLFF
v_call: TRBV4-3; j_call: TRBJ2-2; cdr3_aa: CASSQAPPSGGGNTGELFF
v_call: TRBV27; j_call: TRBJ1-2; cdr3_aa: CASKPTDQFNGYTF